The 29 T cell receptor beta chains listed next were all sequenced from one sample in a study of blood T cell repertoires in COVID-19. TCRdb's copy holds only in-frame clones and misses some; the assay was immunoSEQ multiplex PCR. The data show some 200,000 clones, about nine tenths seen once. Input material: PBMCs or T cells enriched from blood (not recorded which). These receptors came from a woman between 25 and 40 years old who had recovered from COVID-19.

The genes are TRBV5-4 and TRBJ2-7, with TRBD2 matching 9 bases. Germline-derived CDR1 and CDR2 are SGHNT and YYREEE (reference sequence). V shed 4 bases and J 7 bases; nucleotides not matched to a gene: 9. The CDR3 covers 14 residues. CDR3: CASSDLAGNREQYF. DNA for the CDR3: TGTGCCAGCAGCGATCTAGCGGGGAATAGAGAGCAGTACTTC. The entire variable domain, with the rest obtained from reference TRBV5-4 and TRBJ2-7, is as follows: ETGVTQSPTHLIKTRGQQVTLRCSSQSGHNTVSWYQQALGQGPQFIFQYYREEENGRGNFPPRFSGLQFPNYSSELNVNALELDDSALYLCASSDLAGNREQYFGPGTRLTVT.

This sequence joins TRBV11-2 and TRBJ2-7; TRBD2 aligns across 8 bases. V shed 5 bases, J shed 3 bases, and the junction held 9 bases outside the gene matches. CDR1 SGHAT and CDR2 FQNNGV come from the germline V gene. CDR3 size: 15 residues. This CDR3 is CASSPLGLGVYEQYF. CDR3 nucleotide sequence: TGTGCCAGCAGCCCACTGGGACTAGGGGTCTACGAGCAGTACTTC. Drawing the rest from reference TRBV11-2 and TRBJ2-7, the complete variable domain is EAGVAQSPRYKIIEKRQSVAFWCNPISGHATLYWYQQILGQGPKLLIQFQNNGVVDDSQLPKDRFSAERLKGVDSTLKIQPAKLEDSAVYLCASSPLGLGVYEQYFGPGTRLTVT.

The rearrangement links TRBV18 to TRBJ1-1; 8 nucleotides align to TRBD1. Germline CDR1 is KGHSH and CDR2 is LQKENI. The CDR3 length is 13 residues. V was pared by 10 bases and J by 4 bases, with 8 bases of the junction left unmatched. The CDR3 loop reads CATSPTGGTEAFF. The DNA for the CDR3 is TGTGCCACCTCTCCTACAGGGGGCACTGAAGCTTTCTTT.

V and J are TRBV28 and TRBJ2-5; 13 positions agree with TRBD2. The germline CDR1 and CDR2 sequences are MDHEN and SYDVKM. The CDR3 consists of 16 residues. V lost 5 bases to trimming and J lost 3 bases; unmatched junction nucleotides: 6. For the CDR3, the DNA is TGTGCCAGCAGTCCCGGACTAGCGGGGGCTAAAGAGACCCAGTACTTC. Its protein product is CASSPGLAGAKETQYF.

This chain links TRBV7-2 with TRBJ1-1, with unresolved D. The V gene's germline CDR1 is SGHTA and CDR2 FQGNSA. V shed 1 base and J shed 5 bases, with 5 bases lying between them. The CDR3 is made up of 12 amino acids. CDR3 residues: CASSLVATEAFF. The CDR3 DNA follows: TGTGCCAGCAGCTTAGTAGCTACTGAAGCTTTCTTT.

The chain carries TRBV11-1 and TRBJ2-5; unclear D gene. CDR1 and CDR2 (germline): SGHAT, FQDESV (reference sequence). Deletions cut 5 bases from V and 4 bases from J, with 20 bases between. The CDR3 covers 16 residues. The CDR3 here is CASSLEVVPQGETQYF. The CDR3 region has the DNA TGTGCCAGCAGCCTTGAGGTAGTACCTCAAGGAGAGACCCAGTACTTC.

V gene TRBV19 combines with J gene TRBJ1-3; D is uncertain. The CDR3 consists of 17 residues. The germline V and J ends were trimmed by 0 bases and 0 bases, with 12 bases remaining between them. Germline V gene lookup returns CDR1 LNHDA and CDR2 SQIVND (reference sequence). This chain's CDR3 is CASSIDRGTVSGNTIYF. In DNA, the CDR3 is TGTGCCAGTAGTATAGATCGGGGAACTGTCTCTGGAAACACCATATATTTT.

In the case of this clone: In the same sample, other DNA sequences code for this CDR3. This chain uses TRBV12-3 or TRBV12-4 with TRBJ1-5; D might be TRBD1 (6 bases). Trimming removed 4 bases at V and 7 bases at J, with 8 bases between. The CDR3 runs 12 residues. Here the CDR3 DNA reads TGTGCCAGCAGTTCAGGGGACCAGCCCCAGCATTTT. This encodes CASSSGDQPQHF.

The chain employs TRBV5-1 and TRBJ1-3, with a weak D call TRBD1 (5 bases). Germline CDR1 reads SGHRS; CDR2 reads YFSETQ. The CDR3 has 14 residues. The V gene lost 4 bases and the J gene lost 0 bases, with 8 bases spanning the gap. The CDR3 nucleotides read TGCGCCAGCAGCGTAGGGGTCTCTGGAAACACCATATATTTT. It encodes CASSVGVSGNTIYF.

The chain links TRBV28 to TRBJ2-1, with D hard to call. V was cut by 0 bases and J by 2 bases, with 17 bases left in between. The germline V gene has CDR1 MDHEN and CDR2 SYDVKM. This CDR3 comprises 18 residues. The CDR3 DNA reads TGTGCCAGCAGTTTATGGAACTCCCCGACAAGGCCCTACAATGAGCAGTTCTTC. Its protein product is CASSLWNSPTRPYNEQFF.

The V gene is TRBV7-2, the J gene TRBJ2-1; 11 bases match TRBD2. The CDR3 extends over 16 amino acids. The germline V gene has CDR1 SGHTA and CDR2 FQGNSA. V gave up 6 bases and J gave up 7 bases; unmatched junction bases: 11. This CDR3 is CASRGGGGLAANEQFF. The CDR3, as DNA: TGTGCCAGCAGAGGCGGGGGGGGACTAGCGGCTAATGAGCAGTTCTTC.

V usage is TRBV19 and J usage is TRBJ1-5; 7 bases are shared with TRBD1. V lost 3 bases to trimming and J lost 7 bases; unmatched junction nucleotides: 6. Germline V lookup: CDR1 LNHDA, CDR2 SQIVND (reference sequence). This CDR3 contains 14 residues. DNA of the CDR3: TGTGCCAGTAGTATCAGGCAGGGGGTGCAGCCCCAGCATTTT. Its protein product is CASSIRQGVQPQHF.

This chain uses TRBV9 with TRBJ1-6; 8 positions agree with TRBD1. Germline lookup yields CDR1 SGDLS and CDR2 YYNGEE. This CDR3 has 16 residues. V shed 4 bases and J 3 bases; nucleotides not matched to a gene: 6. The CDR3 spells CASSPRDRHYNSPLHF. In nucleotides, the CDR3 is TGTGCCAGCAGCCCGAGGGACAGGCACTATAATTCACCCCTCCACTTT. The whole variable domain, remainder taken from reference TRBV9 and TRBJ1-6, is DSGVTQTPKHLITATGQRVTLRCSPRSGDLSVYWYQQSLDQGLQFLIQYYNGEERAKGNILERFSAQQFPDLHSELNLSSLELGDSALYFCASSPRDRHYNSPLHFGNGTRLTVT.

V and J are TRBV2 and TRBJ1-4; 11 bases line up with TRBD1. J gave up 7 bases and V 3 bases, and 7 bases lay outside the gene matches. The CDR3 is made up of 16 amino acids. Germline-derived CDR1 and CDR2 are SNHLY and FYNNEI. CDR3 sequence reads: CASSDVWDRGSEKLFF. CDR3 sequence (DNA): TGTGCCAGCAGTGACGTCTGGGACAGGGGGAGTGAAAAACTGTTTTTT.

This chain connects TRBV2 to TRBJ1-1; D uncertain. Germline CDR1 SNHLY, CDR2 FYNNEI. The CDR3 is 11 residues long. V lost 6 bases, J lost 5 bases, and 7 bases lay in between. The CDR3 nucleotides read TGTGCCAGCAGGGCGGGGACTGAAGCTTTCTTT. Residues: CASRAGTEAFF.

The chain recombines TRBV27 with TRBJ1-1; TRBD1 agrees at 8 bases. This CDR3 contains 15 residues. Germline lookup yields CDR1 MNHEY and CDR2 SMNVEV (reference sequence). Losses at the gene ends were 2 bases for V and 4 bases for J; bases not matched to a gene: 6. The CDR3 nucleotides read TGTGCCAGCAGTTTACCCGGACAGGGATCCACTGAAGCTTTCTTT. Its translation: CASSLPGQGSTEAFF.

V and J are TRBV7-3 and TRBJ2-3; possibly TRBD2 for D (6 bases). The CDR3 runs to 14 residues. From germline, CDR1 is SGHTA and CDR2 FQGTGA. V was clipped by 1 base and J by 1 base, with 6 bases between them. DNA of the CDR3: TGTGCCAGCAGCTTAAGCGGGGGCACAGATACGCAGTATTTT. Residues: CASSLSGGTDTQYF. Using reference TRBV7-3 and TRBJ2-3 for the parts outside the CDR3, the full variable domain is GAGVSQTPSNKVTEKGKYVELRCDPISGHTALYWYRQSLGQGPEFLIYFQGTGAADDSGLPNDRFFAVRPEGSVSTLKIQRTERGDSAVYLCASSLSGGTDTQYFGPGTRLTVL.

The chain employs TRBV9 and TRBJ1-6, with no clear D. Trimming took off 4 bases at V and 5 bases at J, with 10 bases between the two ends. The CDR3 contains 14 residues. The V gene's germline CDR1 is SGDLS and CDR2 YYNGEE. Written as DNA, the CDR3 is TGTGCCAGCAGCTTGGCCCCTGATAATTCACCCCTCCACTTT. It codes for CASSLAPDNSPLHF.

The J gene is TRBJ1-2, the V gene TRBV18; tentatively, D is TRBD1 (5 bases). This CDR3 has 14 residues. The V end lost 4 bases, the J end lost 4 bases, and 13 bases lay between the germline ends. The germline CDR1 and CDR2 sequences are KGHSH and LQKENI. DNA of the CDR3: TGTGCCAGCTCACAAGAGACAGCGAGCTATGGCTACACCTTC. As protein: CASSQETASYGYTF.

The chain employs TRBV2 and TRBJ1-2; D remains ambiguous. This CDR3 spans 14 amino acids. Germline assignment: CDR1 SNHLY and CDR2 FYNNEI. Trimming stripped 0 bases from V and 0 bases from J, with 5 bases between. The CDR3 DNA reads TGTGCCAGCAGTGAAGCGAGGACTAACTATGGCTACACCTTC. The encoded protein is CASSEARTNYGYTF.

CDR3 sequence: CASSLRGGETQYF. The DNA for the CDR3 is TGTGCCAGCAGTTTGCGGGGGGGGGAGACCCAGTACTTC. J is TRBJ2-5 and V is TRBV12-3 or TRBV12-4; 9 positions agree with TRBD2. The CDR3 totals 13 residues. The V segment lost 3 bases and the J segment 5 bases; nucleotides outside the gene matches: 1.

The chain recombines TRBV13 with TRBJ2-7, with TRBD1 matching over 8 bases. The CDR3 contains 14 residues. The J segment lost 1 base and the V segment lost 5 bases, leaving 4 bases of the junction unmatched. From germline, CDR1 is PRHDT and CDR2 FYEKMQ (reference sequence). CDR3 residues: CASSPTGGSYEQYF. For the CDR3, the DNA is TGTGCCAGCAGCCCCACAGGGGGGTCCTACGAGCAGTACTTC.

The chain joins TRBV11-1 to TRBJ2-5, with 9 bases that match TRBD2. The CDR3 has 16 residues. The V segment lost 4 bases and the J segment 3 bases; nucleotides outside the gene matches: 9. CDR1 is SGHAT, CDR2 FQDESV, per germline (reference sequence). CDR3 residues: CASSSGSTSGEETQYF. The CDR3 DNA reads TGTGCCAGCAGCTCGGGGTCGACTAGCGGTGAAGAGACCCAGTACTTC.

This chain links TRBV27 with TRBJ1-6, with a possible D match to TRBD1 (6 bases). The CDR3 is 14 amino acids. CDR1 MNHEY and CDR2 SMNVEV come from the germline V gene (reference sequence). Trimming pared 5 bases from V and 5 bases from J, leaving 10 bases between. In nucleotides, the CDR3 is TGTGCCAGCAGTACCAGGGGTAATAATTCACCCCTCCACTTT. This encodes CASSTRGNNSPLHF.

This chain connects TRBV7-2 to TRBJ2-1; TRBD2 might be the D (7 bases). Per the germline V gene, CDR1 is SGHTA and CDR2 is FQGNSA. The CDR3 is made up of 14 amino acids. The germline V and J ends were trimmed by 3 bases and 10 bases, with 16 bases remaining between them. CDR3 nucleotide sequence: TGTGCCAGCAGCTTCACCCCCGGGGGGCCAGAGCAGTTCTTC. Its translation: CASSFTPGGPEQFF.

This chain links TRBV4-1 with TRBJ1-5; the D is unclear. Trimming took off 1 base at V and 3 bases at J, with 7 bases between the two ends. CDR1 is MGHRA and CDR2 is YSYEKL in the germline V gene. CDR3 length: 14 residues. The CDR3 DNA sequence: TGCGCCAGCAGCCAAGCCGCAGTCAATCAGCCCCAGCATTTT. It translates to CASSQAAVNQPQHF.

The V call is TRBV19, the J call TRBJ1-2; tentative D call: TRBD1 (6 bases). CDR3 length: 13 amino acids. Germline lookup yields CDR1 LNHDA and CDR2 SQIVND (reference sequence). The V gene lost 3 bases and the J gene lost 4 bases, with 9 bases spanning the gap. The CDR3, as DNA: TGTGCCAGTAGTATCAGGGGCCGCTATGGCTACACCTTC. Amino acid sequence: CASSIRGRYGYTF.

The chain is built from TRBV19 and TRBJ2-5, with 7 bases matching TRBD1. V was pared by 0 bases and J by 3 bases, with 7 bases of the junction left unmatched. This CDR3 has 16 amino acids. Per germline, CDR1 LNHDA and CDR2 SQIVND (reference sequence). The CDR3 coding sequence is TGTGCCAGTAGTATAGATCTCTGGGGGACAGAAGAGACCCAGTACTTC. This sequence encodes CASSIDLWGTEETQYF.

The chain couples TRBV12-3 or TRBV12-4 to TRBJ1-1; D is ambiguous. The length of the CDR3 is 13 residues. Trimming removed 6 bases at V and 0 bases at J, with 8 bases between. DNA for the CDR3: TGTGCCAGCAGACCCGCAGTGAACACTGAAGCTTTCTTT. Amino acids: CASRPAVNTEAFF.